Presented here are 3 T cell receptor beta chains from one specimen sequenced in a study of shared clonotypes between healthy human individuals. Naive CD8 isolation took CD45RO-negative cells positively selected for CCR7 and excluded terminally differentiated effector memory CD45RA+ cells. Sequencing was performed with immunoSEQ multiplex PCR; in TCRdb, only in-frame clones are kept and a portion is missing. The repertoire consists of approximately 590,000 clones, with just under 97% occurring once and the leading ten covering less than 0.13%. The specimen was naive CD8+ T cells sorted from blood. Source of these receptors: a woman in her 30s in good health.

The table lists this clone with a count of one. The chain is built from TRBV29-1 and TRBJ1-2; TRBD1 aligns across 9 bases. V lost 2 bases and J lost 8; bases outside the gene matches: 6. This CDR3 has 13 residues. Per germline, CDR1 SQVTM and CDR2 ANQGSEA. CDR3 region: CSVEYRGRGGYTF. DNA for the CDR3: TGCAGCGTTGAATACAGGGGGCGCGGAGGCTACACCTTC.

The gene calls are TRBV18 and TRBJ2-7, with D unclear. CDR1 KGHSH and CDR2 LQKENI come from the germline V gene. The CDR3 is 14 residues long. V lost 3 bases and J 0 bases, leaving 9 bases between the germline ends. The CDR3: CASSPLGPSYEQYF. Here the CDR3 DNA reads TGTGCCAGCTCACCCCTTGGACCCTCCTACGAGCAGTACTTC.

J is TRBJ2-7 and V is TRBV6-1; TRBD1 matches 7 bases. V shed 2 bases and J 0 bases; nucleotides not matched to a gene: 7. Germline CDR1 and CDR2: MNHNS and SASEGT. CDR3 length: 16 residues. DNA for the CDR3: TGTGCCAGCAGTGAACCATCCGGGACAGTCTCCTACGAGCAGTACTTC. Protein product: CASSEPSGTVSYEQYF.